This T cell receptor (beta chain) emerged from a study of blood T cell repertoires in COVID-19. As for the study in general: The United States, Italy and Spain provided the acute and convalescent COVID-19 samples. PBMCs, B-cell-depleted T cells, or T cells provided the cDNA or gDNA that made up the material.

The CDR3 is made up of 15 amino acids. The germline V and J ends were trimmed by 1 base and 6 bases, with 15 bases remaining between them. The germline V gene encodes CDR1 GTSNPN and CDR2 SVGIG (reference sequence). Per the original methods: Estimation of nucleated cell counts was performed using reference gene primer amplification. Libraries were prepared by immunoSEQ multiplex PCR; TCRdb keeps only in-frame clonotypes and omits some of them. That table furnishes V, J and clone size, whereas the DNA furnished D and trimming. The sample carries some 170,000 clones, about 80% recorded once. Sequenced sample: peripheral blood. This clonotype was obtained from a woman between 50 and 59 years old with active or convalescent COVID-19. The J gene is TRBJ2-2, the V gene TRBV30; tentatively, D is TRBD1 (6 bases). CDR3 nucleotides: TGTGCCTGGAGTGACCGGGACATAAGGTCCGGGGAGCTGTTTTTT. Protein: CAWSDRDIRSGELFF.